The rows below give T cell receptor beta chains drawn from one sample of a study of blood T cell repertoires in COVID-19. Sequenced by immunoSEQ multiplex PCR; TCRdb stores in-frame clones only, minus some. The sample records 90,000 to 120,000 clones, about 79% being singletons. The sequencing input was peripheral blood. The receptors shown here come from a woman of 80 years or more with active or convalescent COVID-19. The conserved cysteine and the conserved F or W are not part of the CDR3 here. Each record gives: J gene, V gene, CDR3 length, CDR3 protein.

TRBJ1-1 | TRBV5-8 | 12 | ASSLWQGGTEAF
TRBJ2-7 | TRBV6-6 | 11 | ASSPLTSTEQY
TRBJ2-7 | TRBV11-3 | 14 | ASSLATRDRAYEQY
TRBJ1-1 | TRBV3-1/TRBV3-2 | 13 | ASSPTGALNTEAF
TRBJ1-5 | TRBV5-1 | 11 | ASSPGADQPQH
TRBJ2-7 | TRBV28 | 11 | ASSWNREGGMI
TRBJ2-3 | TRBV12-5 | 10 | ASGLSEVTQY
TRBJ1-2 | TRBV29-1 | 10 | SVREFSSGYT
TRBJ1-1 | TRBV30 | 9 | AWSRDIVAF
TRBJ1-2 | TRBV6-5 | 10 | ASNTGGPGYT
TRBJ2-1 | TRBV6-5 | 14 | ASSYLRSGSANEQF
TRBJ1-6 | TRBV9 | 15 | ASSGPGHGIPLGPLH
TRBJ2-2 | TRBV7-7 | 11 | ASSFTNTGELF
TRBJ2-1 | TRBV6-1 | 13 | ASSEWTGASDEQF
TRBJ2-4 | TRBV11-3 | 10 | ASRGEENIQY
TRBJ1-2 | TRBV12-3/TRBV12-4 | 10 | ASSLENYGYT
TRBJ1-2 | TRBV7-3 | 13 | ASSLKAGSYGGYT
TRBJ2-5 | TRBV9 | 15 | ASSGGIGGGAQETQY
TRBJ2-4 | TRBV5-1 | 12 | ASSRGTAEGIQY